This TCR beta chain is drawn from a study of CD8+ T cells in alopecia areata. Comments on this clone: Other nucleotide sequences from this sample produce the same CDR3.

Treatment of the sample: oral pan-JAK inhibitor, 5-10 mg twice daily. Lesional scalp punch biopsies and peripheral blood were collected from alopecia areata patients. After isolation, RNA underwent reverse transcription to generate cDNA as the sequencing template. Clones were read by immunoSEQ multiplex PCR, and TCRdb kept only the in-frame ones, dropping some. The sample lists some 19,000 clones, 50% to 75% occurring once. This TCR derives from a human donor with alopecia areata. Sequenced material: skin, taken at week 4, from a patient treated with tofacitinib.

CDR3 region: CASSFLGGGGYTF. The CDR3 nucleotides read TGTGCCAGCAGTTTTCTAGGGGGCGGTGGCTACACCTTC. The gene calls are TRBV27 and TRBJ1-2, with 7 bases that match TRBD1. J lost 7 bases, V lost 3 bases, and 5 bases had no gene match. This CDR3 region has 13 residues. Germline CDR1 and CDR2: MNHEY and SMNVEV (reference sequence).